Below, 13 T cell receptor beta chains from the same sample are listed, as sequenced in a study of T cell changes during pregnancy in multiple sclerosis. Data came from immunoSEQ multiplex PCR; TCRdb stores just in-frame clones and leaves some out. Counted here are under 55,000 clones, around 90% occurring once; the ten biggest clones make up about 9.4%. Sequencing was performed on CD8+ T cells from peripheral blood mononuclear cells, taken after pregnancy. The receptors derive from a female donor with multiple sclerosis, enrolled in a pregnancy study.

DNA of the CDR3: TGTGCCAGCAGCTTAGGTTGGCAGGGGGCCAATCAGCCCCAGCATTTT. Translating gives CASSLGWQGANQPQHF. This sequence joins TRBV7-2 and TRBJ1-5; 8 nucleotides align to TRBD1. Trimming at V came to 1 base and at J to 3 bases, leaving 5 bases not matched to a gene. The CDR3 sequence is 16 residues long. Germline CDR1 SGHTA, CDR2 FQGNSA.

The J gene is TRBJ2-7, the V gene TRBV6-4; 10 nucleotides line up with TRBD2. Germline V CDR1 and CDR2: MRHNA, SNTAGT. The CDR3 spans 15 residues. The junction had 4 bases not matched to a gene; V was cut back by 3 bases and J by 2 bases. The CDR3 loop reads CASSERAGGPYEQYF. The CDR3 DNA follows: TGTGCCAGCAGTGAGCGAGCGGGGGGGCCCTACGAGCAGTACTTC.

V is TRBV27 and J is TRBJ2-7; no definite D call. The CDR3 extends over 13 amino acids. V shed 6 bases and J shed 2 bases, with 11 bases lying between them. The germline V gene has CDR1 MNHEY and CDR2 SMNVEV (reference sequence). The CDR3 DNA follows: TGTGCCAGCAGCCCTGGCGGAGCCTACGAGCAGTACTTC. This translates into CASSPGGAYEQYF.

The chain has TRBV29-1 and TRBJ1-2, with D possibly being TRBD1 (5 bases). The germline V and J ends were trimmed by 5 bases and 7 bases, with 17 bases remaining between them. The CDR3 length is 13 residues. The germline V gene encodes CDR1 SQVTM and CDR2 ANQGSEA. This CDR3 is CSVTGGTRPGYTF. The CDR3 nucleotides read TGCAGCGTTACTGGCGGGACCAGGCCTGGCTACACCTTC.

This rearrangement joins TRBV5-1 to TRBJ2-1, with TRBD2 matching over 8 bases. Losses at the gene ends were 2 bases for V and 6 bases for J; bases not matched to a gene: 4. Germline CDR1 is SGHRS and CDR2 is YFSETQ. The CDR3 extends over 14 amino acids. CDR3 region: CASSLAGALNEQFF. The CDR3 region has the DNA TGCGCCAGCAGCTTAGCGGGGGCCCTCAATGAGCAGTTCTTC.

The chain employs TRBV5-1 and TRBJ1-2; the match to TRBD1 covers 7 bases. V lost 0 bases to trimming and J lost 6 bases; unmatched junction nucleotides: 8. This CDR3 spans 15 amino acids. Germline values: CDR1 SGHRS, CDR2 YFSETQ. The CDR3 DNA reads TGCGCCAGCAGCTTGGATATGAACAGGGGTAATGGCTACACCTTC. Translation gives CASSLDMNRGNGYTF.

The chain has TRBV7-6 and TRBJ2-2; D is possibly TRBD1 (5 bases). With 0 bases removed from V and 4 bases from J, the gap between germline ends came to 21 bases. CDR1 SGHVS and CDR2 FNYEAQ come from the germline V gene. The CDR3 extends over 19 amino acids. The CDR3 here is CASSLAQFEGAYGTGELFF. CDR3 DNA: TGTGCCAGCAGCTTAGCGCAATTCGAAGGGGCGTATGGCACCGGGGAGCTGTTTTTT.

The V gene is TRBV11-1, the J gene TRBJ2-1, with D possibly being TRBD2 (5 bases). Germline CDR1 is SGHAT and CDR2 is FQDESV (reference sequence). V was trimmed by 5 bases and J by 8 bases, leaving 19 bases between them. This CDR3 comprises 15 residues. The CDR3 protein is CASSHGGSTTHEQFF. CDR3 DNA sequence: TGTGCCAGCAGCCACGGTGGGAGCACGACCCATGAGCAGTTCTTC.

The chain uses TRBV6-4 and TRBJ2-1, with 7 nucleotides matching TRBD1. CDR1 and CDR2 (germline): MRHNA, SNTAGT. This CDR3 region has 14 residues. The V segment lost 3 bases and the J segment 6 bases; nucleotides outside the gene matches: 5. The CDR3 nucleotides read TGTGCCAGCAGTGAGGGCGACAGGGTCAATGAGCAGTTCTTC. Translating gives CASSEGDRVNEQFF.

The chain recombines TRBV6-5 with TRBJ2-7, with D possibly matching TRBD1 (6 bases). The V end was cut by 6 bases, the J end by 2 bases, with 17 bases between. This CDR3 comprises 15 residues. The germline gives CDR1 MNHEY, CDR2 SVGAGI. This CDR3 is CASSPIQGVTYEQYF. The CDR3 nucleotides are TGTGCCAGCAGCCCCATACAGGGAGTAACCTACGAGCAGTACTTC.

The chain is built from TRBV13 and TRBJ1-3; D gene unclear. The V gene's germline CDR1 is PRHDT and CDR2 FYEKMQ (reference sequence). V was pared by 1 base and J by 3 bases, with 10 bases between. The CDR3 runs to 15 residues. CDR3 nucleotides: TGTGCCAGCAGCTTAGAAGTAGGGAGTGGAAACACCATATATTTT. Translating gives CASSLEVGSGNTIYF.

The J gene is TRBJ2-5, the V gene TRBV20-1, with no clear D. The germline CDR1 and CDR2 sequences are DFQATT and SNEGSKA (reference sequence). CDR3 length equals 10 residues. The germline V and J ends were trimmed by 5 bases and 6 bases, with 7 bases remaining between them. CDR3 in amino acids: CSAPHKTQYF. The CDR3 bases are TGCAGTGCTCCTCACAAGACCCAGTACTTC.

The chain recombines TRBV7-4 with TRBJ2-5; D is uncertain. The CDR3 is 17 amino acids. V was trimmed by 0 bases and J by 2 bases, leaving 16 bases between them. Per the germline V gene, CDR1 is SGHVT and CDR2 is SQSDAQ. In DNA, the CDR3 is TGTGCCAGCAGCTTAGCGTGGGTCTGGCGGCGGCAAGAGACCCAGTACTTC. Its translation: CASSLAWVWRRQETQYF.